One sample yielded the 10 T cell receptor beta chains listed below, sequenced in a study of T cell responses to AZD1222 COVID-19 vaccine. Generated by immunoSEQ multiplex PCR, the TCRdb table keeps only in-frame clones and is missing some. The table lists 130,000 to 150,000 clones, over 80% of them singletons, with roughly 2.9% in the top ten. Sequences were derived from peripheral blood, sampled on day 0 of MenACWY control vaccination. These receptors were collected from an adult in good health.

The chain employs TRBV21-1 and TRBJ1-5. TRBV21-1 is labeled a pseudogene. The CDR3 sequence is 14 residues long. DNA of the CDR3: TGTGCCAGCGGCGGGAACTATGCAGGACAGCCCCAGCATTTT. Translated: CASGGNYAGQPQHF.

The chain combines TRBV9 with TRBJ1-1; perhaps TRBD1 as D (6 bases). From germline, CDR1 is SGDLS and CDR2 YYNGEE. Trimming removed 3 bases from V and 4 bases from J, with 22 bases in between. There are 17 residues in the CDR3. CDR3 loop: CASSAYRTEVVGTEAFF. In DNA, the CDR3 is TGTGCCAGCAGCGCGTATAGGACAGAAGTCGTAGGCACTGAAGCTTTCTTT.

The chain couples TRBV5-1 to TRBJ1-1; D unclear. Trimming pared 0 bases from V and 4 bases from J, leaving 7 bases between. The germline CDR1 and CDR2 sequences are SGHRS and YFSETQ. This CDR3 comprises 13 residues. In nucleotides, the CDR3 is TGCGCCAGCAGCTTGGACCCCAGCACTGAAGCTTTCTTT. It translates to CASSLDPSTEAFF.

This chain uses TRBV5-1 with TRBJ1-5; D unclear. The length of the CDR3 is 16 residues. Looked up from germline, CDR1 is SGHRS and CDR2 is YFSETQ. V shed 2 bases and J shed 1 base, with 13 bases lying between them. CDR3 region: CASSLWPDMSNQPQHF. The CDR3 DNA reads as TGCGCCAGCAGCTTATGGCCGGATATGAGCAATCAGCCCCAGCATTTT.

The chain recombines TRBV18 with TRBJ2-7; D may be TRBD1 (6 bases). Trimming removed 2 bases from V and 5 bases from J, with 22 bases in between. This CDR3 has 17 residues. CDR1 is KGHSH and CDR2 is LQKENI in the germline V gene. CDR3 in amino acids: CASSPREGNRVAHEQYF. DNA for the CDR3: TGTGCCAGCTCACCAAGGGAAGGTAACAGGGTAGCCCACGAGCAGTACTTC.

The rearrangement uses TRBV12-5 and TRBJ2-5, with 8 nucleotides matching TRBD1. After removal of 6 bases from V and 7 bases from J, the junction contained 7 bases not matched to a gene. The CDR3 has 13 residues. CDR1 and CDR2 (germline): LGHNT, FRNRAP. In DNA form, the CDR3 reads TGTGCTAGTGGCCCCCAGGGGGCGAGGACCCAGTACTTC. Translated, it gives CASGPQGARTQYF. Supplemented by reference TRBV12-5 and TRBJ2-5, the full variable domain reads DARVTQTPRHKVTEMGQEVTMRCQPILGHNTVFWYRQTMMQGLELLAYFRNRAPLDDSGMPKDRFSAEMPDATLATLKIQPSEPRDSAVYFCASGPQGARTQYFGPGTRLLVL.

The J gene is TRBJ2-7, the V gene TRBV28; D remains ambiguous. CDR3 length equals 12 residues. The germline V gene encodes CDR1 MDHEN and CDR2 SYDVKM. Trimming took off 3 bases at V and 6 bases at J, with 9 bases between the two ends. Here the CDR3 DNA reads TGTGCCAGCAGTTTGAAGTTTCTCGAGCAGTACTTC. This gives the protein CASSLKFLEQYF.

As to this clone: A read error may account for a junction end that differs from germline. The chain employs TRBV30 and TRBJ2-7; D is perhaps TRBD1 or TRBD2 (6 bases each). The V gene's germline CDR1 is GTSNPN and CDR2 SVGIG (reference sequence). This CDR3 spans 12 amino acids. In DNA form, the CDR3 reads TGTGCCGGGAGCCCGGGGGCCAACGAGCAGTACTTC. Translation gives CAGSPGANEQYF.

This clone occurred a few times. The chain has TRBV6-1 and TRBJ2-1; 11 nucleotides align to TRBD2. The CDR3 has 16 amino acids. Unmatched junction bases numbered 0, after V lost 2 bases and J lost 0 bases. CDR1 and CDR2 from the germline V gene are MNHNS and SASEGT. CDR3 loop: CASSELAGGSYNEQFF. The CDR3, as DNA: TGTGCCAGCAGTGAACTAGCGGGGGGCTCCTACAATGAGCAGTTCTTC.

The J gene is TRBJ2-7, the V gene TRBV18, with 7 bases identical to TRBD1. CDR1 is KGHSH and CDR2 is LQKENI in the germline V gene. This CDR3 is built from 14 residues. J lost 2 bases, V lost 3 bases, and 4 bases had no gene match. The CDR3 region is CASSPDRDPYEQYF. CDR3 bases: TGTGCCAGCTCACCCGACAGGGACCCCTACGAGCAGTACTTC. The variable domain in full, completed from reference TRBV18 and TRBJ2-7, reads NAGVMQNPRHLVRRRGQEARLRCSPMKGHSHVYWYRQLPEEGLKFMVYLQKENIIDESGMPKERFSAEFPKEGPSILRIQQVVRGDSAAYFCASSPDRDPYEQYFGPGTRLTVT.